This T cell receptor beta chain originates from a study of shared clonotypes between healthy human individuals. Study findings and constraints: Relative to their counterparts shared across all four donors, non-shared clonotypes exhibited diminished generation probabilities.

In its sample, this clone was seen many times. What it binds is unknown. Other DNA sequences in the same sample also yield this CDR3. The CDR3 loop spans 15 amino acids. Germline CDR1 is MDHEN and CDR2 is SYDVKM. V lost 4 bases, J lost 4 bases, and 4 bases stayed unmatched. The table came from immunoSEQ multiplex PCR; TCRdb's copy has only in-frame clones and leaves some out. In the table there are about 1.1 million clones, 78% of which are singletons. Sequencing input: memory CD4+ T cells from PBMCs. As for subset: CD45RA-negative fraction. The sequence came from a man aged 18 to 29 in good health. Some clones in this sample may be carry-over from other donors' samples. The rearrangement joins TRBV28 to TRBJ2-1, with TRBD2 matching over 10 bases. CDR3 DNA sequence: TGTGCCAGCAGTTCCGGACTAGCGGATTACAATGAGCAGTTCTTC. Protein product: CASSSGLADYNEQFF.